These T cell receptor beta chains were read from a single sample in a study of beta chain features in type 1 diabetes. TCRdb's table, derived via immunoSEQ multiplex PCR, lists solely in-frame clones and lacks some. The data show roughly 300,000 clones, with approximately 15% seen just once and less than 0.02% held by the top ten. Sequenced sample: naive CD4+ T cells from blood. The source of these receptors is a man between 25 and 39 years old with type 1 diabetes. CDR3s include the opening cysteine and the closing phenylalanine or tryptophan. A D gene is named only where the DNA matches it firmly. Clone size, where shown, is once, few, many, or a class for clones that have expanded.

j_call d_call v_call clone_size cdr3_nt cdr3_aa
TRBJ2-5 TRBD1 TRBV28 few TGTGCCAGCAGTTCCCAAACCGGACAGGGAAAAGGAGAGACCCAGTACTTC CASSSQTGQGKGETQYF
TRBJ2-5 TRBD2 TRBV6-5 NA TGTGCCAGCAGCTCGACAGCGGGAAGGACCCAGTACTTC CASSSTAGRTQYF
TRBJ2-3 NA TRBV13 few TGTGCCAGCAGCTTACCAGGGGCAGATACGCAGTATTTT CASSLPGADTQYF
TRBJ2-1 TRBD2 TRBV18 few TGTGCCAGCTCACCACAACTAGCGGGAGGGTCGTCCTACAATGAGCAGTTCTTC CASSPQLAGGSSYNEQFF
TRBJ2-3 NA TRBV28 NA TGTGCCAGCAGTTCAAACACAGATACGCAGTATTTT CASSSNTDTQYF
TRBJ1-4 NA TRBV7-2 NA TGTGCCAGCAGCTTAGATGCAGGGCTGGGAAAACTGTTTTTT CASSLDAGLGKLFF
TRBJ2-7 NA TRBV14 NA TGTGCCAGCAGCCGGTACCTGGGCGACTACGAGCAGTACTTC CASSRYLGDYEQYF
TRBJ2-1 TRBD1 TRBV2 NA TGTGCCAGCAGTGGTGAGACAGGGGGCTACAATGAGCAGTTCTTC CASSGETGGYNEQFF
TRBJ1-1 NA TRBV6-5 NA TGTGCCAGCAGTTTACAGGTCAACACTGAAGCTTTCTTT CASSLQVNTEAFF
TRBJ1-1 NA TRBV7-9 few TGTGCCAGCAGCTCCCAACAGGAAGCTTTCTTT CASSSQQEAFF
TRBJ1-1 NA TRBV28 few TGTGCCAGCAGTCCCCAGGGGTGGGACACTGAAGCTTTCTTT CASSPQGWDTEAFF
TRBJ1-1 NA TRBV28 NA NA CASSSSGEENTEAFF
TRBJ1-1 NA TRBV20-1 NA TGCAGTGCTAAGGAGTACACTGAAGCTTTCTTT CSAKEYTEAFF
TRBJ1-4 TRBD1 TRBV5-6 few TGTGCCAGCAGCCAGACAGGGGGCGGGAGTAATGAAAAACTGTTTTTT CASSQTGGGSNEKLFF
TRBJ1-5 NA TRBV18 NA TGTGCCAGCTCACCCCGTGAGGGGGTGAGTCAGCCCCAGCATTTT CASSPREGVSQPQHF
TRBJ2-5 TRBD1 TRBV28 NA TGTGCCAGCAGCACAGGGGGTGGCCAAGAGACCCAGTACTTC CASSTGGGQETQYF
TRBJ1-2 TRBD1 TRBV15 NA TGTGCCACCAGCAGTACAGGGGAGTGGGGCTACACCTTC CATSSTGEWGYTF
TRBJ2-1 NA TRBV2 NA TGTGCCAGCAGGACGGAAAGGGGGAGCAATGAGCAGTTCTTC CASRTERGSNEQFF
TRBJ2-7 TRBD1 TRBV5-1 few TGCGCCAGCAGCTTGGTGACAGGGCTCACCTACGAGCAGTACTTC CASSLVTGLTYEQYF
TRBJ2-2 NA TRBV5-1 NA TGCGCCAGCAGCTGGACAGTGGCGACCGGGGAGCTGTTTTTT CASSWTVATGELFF
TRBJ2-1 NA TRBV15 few TGTGCCACCAGCAGAGGAGGGTCCGGCTCCTACAATGAGCAGTTCTTC CATSRGGSGSYNEQFF
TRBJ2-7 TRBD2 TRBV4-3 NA TGCGCCAGCAGCCAAGCAGCCAGAGCTAGCGGGAGGCCATACGAGCAGTACTTC CASSQAARASGRPYEQYF
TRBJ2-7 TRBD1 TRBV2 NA TGTGCCAGCAGGCAGACAGGGGTTAGCTACGAGCAGTACTTC CASRQTGVSYEQYF
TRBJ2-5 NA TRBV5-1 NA TGCGCCAGCAGCTTGGAAGGGTGGGGGGATCAAGAGACCCAGTACTTC CASSLEGWGDQETQYF
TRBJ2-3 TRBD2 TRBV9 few TGTGCCAGCAGCGCCTCGGGACTAGCGGGAGTAGCAGATACGCAGTATTTT CASSASGLAGVADTQYF
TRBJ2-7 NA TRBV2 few TGTGCCAGCAATTTGGGCCTAAACTACGAGCAGTACTTC CASNLGLNYEQYF
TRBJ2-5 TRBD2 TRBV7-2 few TGTGCCAGCAGCCGTCTAGCGGGAGGGAACCAAGAGACCCAGTACTTC CASSRLAGGNQETQYF
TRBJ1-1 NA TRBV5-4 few TGTGCCAGCAGCTTGGCCCTACAGGGGAACACTGAAGCTTTCTTT CASSLALQGNTEAFF
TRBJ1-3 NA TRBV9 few TGTGCCAGCAGCGTATCAGGGGACTCTGGAAACACCATATATTTT CASSVSGDSGNTIYF
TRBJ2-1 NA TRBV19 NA TGTGCCAGGCCCTACTACAAGACTTTCCGTGGTGAGCAGTTCTTC CARPYYKTFRGEQFF
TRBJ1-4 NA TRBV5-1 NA TGCGCCAGCAGCTTGGACGCAGTTAATGAAAAACTGTTTTTT CASSLDAVNEKLFF
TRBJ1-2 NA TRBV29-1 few TGCAGCGTTGATCTCTGGACAGTGGATACCTTC CSVDLWTVDTF
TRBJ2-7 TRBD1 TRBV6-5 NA TGTGCCATCAGGACAGGGACCTACGAGCAGTACTTC CAIRTGTYEQYF
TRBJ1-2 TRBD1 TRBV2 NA TGTGCCAGCAGTCCGGACAGGGGGCTAGATGGCTACACCTTC CASSPDRGLDGYTF
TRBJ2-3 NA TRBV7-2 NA TGTGCCAGCAGCCTAGGCCAGTTGTTCACAGATACGCAGTATTTT CASSLGQLFTDTQYF
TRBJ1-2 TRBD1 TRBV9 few TGTGCCAGCAGCCACCGGGACAGCAACTATGGCTACACCTTC CASSHRDSNYGYTF
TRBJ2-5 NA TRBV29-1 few TGCAGCGTTGGCAGACAGAATCAAGAGACCCAGTACTTC CSVGRQNQETQYF
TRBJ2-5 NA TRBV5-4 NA TGTGCCAGCAGCTTGGGGGTGACAGAAAAAGAGACCCAGTACTTC CASSLGVTEKETQYF
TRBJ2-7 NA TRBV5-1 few TGCGCCAGCAGCTTAGACAGCACCTACGAGCAGTACTTC CASSLDSTYEQYF
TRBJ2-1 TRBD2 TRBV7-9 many TGTGCCACGGGGCTAGCGGAACACAATGAGCAGTTCTTC CATGLAEHNEQFF
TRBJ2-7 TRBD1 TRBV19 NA TGTGCCAGCGCCGACAGGGGCCTCGACGAGCAGTACTTC CASADRGLDEQYF
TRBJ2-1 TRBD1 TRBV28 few TGTGCCAGCACCGACAGGGGGCGAAACGAGCAGTTCTTC CASTDRGRNEQFF
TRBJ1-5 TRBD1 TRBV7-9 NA TGTGCCAGCAGCTTAGGAGGACAGGGCTTTGGGCCCCAGCATTTT CASSLGGQGFGPQHF
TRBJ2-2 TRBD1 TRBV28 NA TGTGCCAGCAGTGTCTTCGGGACAGGGGGAGCCGGGGAGCTGTTTTTT CASSVFGTGGAGELFF
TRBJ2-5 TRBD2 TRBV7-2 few TGTGCCAGCAGCTTAGCGAGTTTAGCGGGAGGGTCTGGAGAGACCCAGTACTTC CASSLASLAGGSGETQYF
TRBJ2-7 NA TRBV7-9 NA TGTGCCAGCAGCCCTACAGAGATCTCCTACGAGCAGTACTTC CASSPTEISYEQYF
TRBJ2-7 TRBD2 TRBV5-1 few TGCGCCAGCAGCTTGTCACTAGCGGGAGGCCCCTCCTACGAGCAGTACTTC CASSLSLAGGPSYEQYF
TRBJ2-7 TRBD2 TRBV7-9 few TGTGCCAGCAGCCAAGCTAGCGGGAGGAGCTCCTACGAGCAGTACTTC CASSQASGRSSYEQYF
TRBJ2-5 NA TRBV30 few TGTGCCAGGGGCCTTGAGGAGACCCAGTACTTC CARGLEETQYF
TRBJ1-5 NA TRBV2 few TGTGCCAGCAGTGAAAGTCAGGGGCAGGTTCAGCCCCAGCATTTT CASSESQGQVQPQHF
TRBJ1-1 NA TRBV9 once TGTGCCAGCAGCGTAGAAACCGCTGCCAGTGAAGCTTTCTTT CASSVETAASEAFF
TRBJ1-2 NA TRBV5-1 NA TGCGCCAGCAGCCCCTCGGAGGTTGGCTACACCTTC CASSPSEVGYTF
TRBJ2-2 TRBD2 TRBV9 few TGTGCCAGCAGCGTAGAACCGGGAGGGGCCGGGGAGCTGTTTTTT CASSVEPGGAGELFF
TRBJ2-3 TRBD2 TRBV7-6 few TGTGCCAGCAGCTTGGGGCCTCTAGCGGGAGGCACAGATACGCAGTATTTT CASSLGPLAGGTDTQYF
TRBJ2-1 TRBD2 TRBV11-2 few TGTGCCAGCAGCGCATTATTCACTAGCGGGAGAGGCAATGAGCAGTTCTTC CASSALFTSGRGNEQFF
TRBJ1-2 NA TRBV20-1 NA TGCAGTGCTAGAGAGGCCGAAGGCTACACCTTC CSAREAEGYTF